This passage covers 13 T cell receptor beta chains from one sample sequenced in a study of blood T cells in healthy people across ages. For the second PCR, which ran for about 6 to 11 cycles, a sample-barcoded 5' primer and a J-beta primer mix were used. TCRdb analysed the 5' RACE reads with MiXCR anew, one entry per CDR3 protein. Seen here are approximately 810,000 distinct CDR3 sequences, roughly 35% observed once, and the top ten hold 10% to 15%. Sequencing was carried out using blood. The source is a man between 18 and 35 years old in good health.

The chain uses TRBV2 and TRBJ1-1; TRBD1 agrees at 9 bases. CDR1 SNHLY and CDR2 FYNNEI come from the germline V gene. This CDR3 is built from 14 residues. The V and J ends lost 3 bases and 4 bases, in that order; junction bases with no gene match: 3. CDR3 DNA: TGTGCCAGCAGTGAGGACAGGGGTGCCACTGAAGCTTTCTTT. This translates into CASSEDRGATEAFF.

On this clonotype: A read error is possible here, since a much larger clone lies one base away. The rearrangement uses TRBV28 and TRBJ2-1; maybe TRBD1 (6 bases). Trimming stripped 8 bases from V and 2 bases from J, with 16 bases between. The CDR3 extends over 15 amino acids. Germline V gives CDR1 MDHEN, CDR2 SYDVKM. The CDR3, as DNA: TGTGCCAGCCGCTCCAGGGGTCTTCCCTACAATGAGCAGTTCTTC. It specifies CASRSRGLPYNEQFF.

There are many counts of this clonotype. The chain recombines TRBV29-1 with TRBJ2-5; 8 nucleotides agree with TRBD1. In germline, CDR1 is SQVTM, CDR2 ANQGSEA. The CDR3 is made up of 15 amino acids. V lost 4 bases and J lost 3; bases outside the gene matches: 10. The CDR3 DNA reads TGCAGCGTTGGGTCCCTGAGGACAGGGAAAGAGACCCAGTACTTC. Its protein is CSVGSLRTGKETQYF.

V is TRBV25-1 and J is TRBJ2-7; unclear D gene. The CDR3 loop spans 11 amino acids. Trimming pared 7 bases from V and 3 bases from J, leaving 7 bases between. Germline V CDR1 and CDR2: MGHDK, SYGVNS. Here the CDR3 DNA reads TGTGCCAGCAACCAAATCTACGAGCAGTACTTC. Its protein is CASNQIYEQYF.

This clonotype was detected only a few times. The chain combines TRBV9 with TRBJ1-2; the match to TRBD1 covers 10 bases. Germline V lookup: CDR1 SGDLS, CDR2 YYNGEE. Germline trimming cut 4 bases from V and 7 bases from J; bases unmatched to any gene: 10. This CDR3 has 15 residues. CDR3 sequence reads: CASSQTGQGLAGYTF. The DNA of the CDR3 is TGTGCCAGCAGCCAAACGGGACAGGGGTTGGCTGGCTACACCTTC.

The gene calls are TRBV6-2 or TRBV6-3 and TRBJ2-7; TRBD1 matches 7 bases. Germline lookup yields CDR1 MNHEY and CDR2 SVGEGT. This CDR3 contains 15 residues. V trimming: 2 bases; J trimming: 0 bases; junction bases outside the gene matches: 4. CDR3: CASSYAGTDSYEQYF. The CDR3 nucleotides are TGTGCCAGCAGTTACGCCGGGACAGACTCCTACGAGCAGTACTTC.

Remarks on this clonotype: A much larger clonotype is one base distant, so this may be a read error. The chain links TRBV20-1 to TRBJ2-3, with unresolved D. Germline values: CDR1 DFQATT, CDR2 SNEGSKA (reference sequence). V was shortened by 6 bases and J by 4 bases, with 20 bases between the two germline ends. The CDR3 has 15 residues. CDR3 amino acids: CSAPGDPLGPDTQYF. The CDR3 DNA is TGCAGTGCCCCTGGGGATCCGCTGGGCCCAGATACGCAGTATTTT.

V is TRBV10-3 and J is TRBJ2-6, with a tentative D call TRBD1 (6 bases). The CDR3 has 16 amino acids. CDR1 and CDR2 from the germline V gene are ENHRY and SYGVKD. The germline V and J ends were trimmed by 6 bases and 0 bases, with 12 bases remaining between them. CDR3 nucleotide sequence: TGTGCCATCAGGGGGACAAGTAGCTCTGGGGCCAACGTCCTGACTTTC. This translates into CAIRGTSSSGANVLTF.

The chain is built from TRBV9 and TRBJ2-4; possibly TRBD1 or TRBD2 for D (5 bases each). The tail of the sequence fits TRBJ2-5 better, so the J call may be wrong. Looked up from germline, CDR1 is SGDLS and CDR2 is YYNGEE. The CDR3 is 15 residues long. DNA of the CDR3: TGTGCCAGCAGCGCGGGACCCACAATACGAGAGACCCAGTACTTC. As protein: CASSAGPTIRETQYF.

This chain connects TRBV29-1 to TRBJ2-1, with D perhaps being TRBD1 or TRBD2 (6 bases each). The CDR3 totals 13 residues. The germline V gene encodes CDR1 SQVTM and CDR2 ANQGSEA. V lost 1 base to trimming and J lost 8 bases, with 12 bases between them. The CDR3 protein is CSVEARGGDEQFF. For the CDR3, the DNA is TGCAGCGTTGAAGCCAGGGGCGGGGATGAGCAGTTCTTC.

This clonotype has at least ten counts. The rearrangement uses TRBV5-4 and TRBJ2-7; D unresolved. The germline V gene encodes CDR1 SGHNT and CDR2 YYREEE (reference sequence). V gave up 0 bases and J gave up 2 bases, with 15 bases separating them. This CDR3 has 16 amino acids. The CDR3 loop reads CASSLAETRSTYEQYF. The CDR3 coding sequence is TGTGCCAGCAGCTTGGCCGAGACCCGATCAACCTACGAGCAGTACTTC.

The CDR3 protein is CASSQDPERAGGELFF. DNA of the CDR3: TGTGCCAGCAGCCAAGATCCTGAAAGGGCTGGCGGGGAGCTGTTTTTT. This chain joins TRBV4-2 and TRBJ2-2, with no clear D. V lost 0 bases and J lost 7, with 15 bases in between. This CDR3 is 16 amino acids long. Germline-derived CDR1 and CDR2 are LGHNA and YNFKEQ.

The chain couples TRBV29-1 to TRBJ2-1; TRBD1 is a possible D gene (6 bases). The CDR3 is 15 amino acids. Trimming shortened V by 3 bases and J by 9 bases, and 21 bases separated the two germline ends. Germline V gene data show CDR1 as SQVTM and CDR2 as ANQGSEA. The CDR3 here is CSVDSPDSHHTEQFF. The CDR3 region has the DNA TGCAGCGTTGATTCCCCGGACAGTCACCACACTGAGCAGTTCTTC.